The source of this T cell receptor beta chain is a study of cytomegalovirus exposure and HLA in healthy donors. The PCR ran on 60 Vbeta and 13 Jbeta primers. Assay used: immunoSEQ multiplex PCR; TCRdb lists only in-frame clones, some missing. The sample shows around 91,000 clones, around 80% of them seen only once. CDR3 length equals 19 residues. V lost 0 bases and J lost 8, with 26 bases in between. Looked up from germline, CDR1 is MGHRA and CDR2 is YSYEKL. The V gene is TRBV4-1, the J gene TRBJ1-5, with a tentative D call TRBD1 (6 bases). The clonotype comes from a male donor in good health and CMV-seropositive. The sample was PBMCs. The CDR3 nucleotides are TGCGCCAGCAGCCAAGATCCCCCAGGGAGAACAGGGCAACGTGAGCCCCAGCATTTT. This sequence encodes CASSQDPPGRTGQREPQHF.